The 2 T cell receptor beta chains below were found in one sample sequenced in a study of cytomegalovirus exposure and HLA in healthy donors. Researchers ran the PCR with 60 Vbeta and 13 Jbeta primers. The table came from immunoSEQ multiplex PCR; TCRdb's copy has only in-frame clones and leaves some out. The ten top clones account for about 9.1%, within a sample of approximately 52,000 clones. The sequencing sample was made of PBMCs. These receptors all stem from a man aged 50-59 years in good health and CMV-seropositive.

V usage is TRBV30 and J usage is TRBJ1-6; D is ambiguous. CDR3 length: 15 residues. CDR1 is GTSNPN and CDR2 is SVGIG in the germline V gene (reference sequence). Between the trimmed V and J ends, which lost 4 bases and 9 bases, there was a span of 19 bases. CDR3 nucleotide sequence: TGTGCCTGGAACACCCCAGGAGGGAATAGTTCACCCCTCCACTTT. It encodes CAWNTPGGNSSPLHF.

This rearrangement joins TRBV7-2 to TRBJ2-7; D is ambiguous. The V gene lost 2 bases and the J gene lost 4 bases, with 6 bases spanning the gap. This CDR3 comprises 12 residues. CDR1 is SGHTA and CDR2 is FQGNSA in the germline V gene. CDR3 coding DNA: TGTGCCAGCAGCTTAACCGGTTACGAGCAGTACTTC. Translation gives CASSLTGYEQYF. Combining the CDR3 with reference TRBV7-2 and TRBJ2-7 gives the whole variable domain GAGVSQSPSNKVTEKGKDVELRCDPISGHTALYWYRQSLGQGLEFLIYFQGNSAPDKSGLPSDRFSAERTGGSVSTLTIQRTQQEDSAVYLCASSLTGYEQYFGPGTRLTVT.